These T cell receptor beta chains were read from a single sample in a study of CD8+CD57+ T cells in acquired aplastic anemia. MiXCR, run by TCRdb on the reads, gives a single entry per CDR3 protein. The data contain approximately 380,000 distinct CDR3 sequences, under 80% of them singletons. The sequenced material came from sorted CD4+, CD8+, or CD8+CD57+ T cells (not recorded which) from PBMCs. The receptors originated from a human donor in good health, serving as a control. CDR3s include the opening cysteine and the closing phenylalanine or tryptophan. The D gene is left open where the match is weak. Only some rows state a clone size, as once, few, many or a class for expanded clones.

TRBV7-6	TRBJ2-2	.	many	CASSLAVTGRTGELFF	TGTGCCAGCAGCTTAGCCGTGACAGGGAGGACCGGGGAGCTGTTTTTT
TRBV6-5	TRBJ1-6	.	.	CASSYGTGVDSPLHF	TGTGCCAGCAGTTACGGGACGGGAGTTGATTCACCCCTCCACTTT
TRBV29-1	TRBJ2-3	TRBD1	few	CSVLGGTGEKEDTQYF	TGCAGCGTTCTCGGAGGGACAGGGGAAAAAGAGGATACGCAGTATTTT
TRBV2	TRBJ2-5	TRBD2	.	CAFDSGGHQETQYF	TGTGCCTTCGACAGCGGGGGTCACCAAGAGACCCAGTACTTC
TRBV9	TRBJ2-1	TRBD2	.	CASSVDSGGGNEQFF	TGTGCCAGCAGCGTAGATTCGGGGGGAGGAAATGAGCAGTTCTTC
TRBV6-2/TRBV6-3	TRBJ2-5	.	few	CASSHRTGLQETQYF	TGTGCCAGCAGTCACCGAACGGGTCTCCAAGAGACCCAGTACTTC
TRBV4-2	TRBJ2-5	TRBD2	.	CASSPTSGGHQETQYF	TGTGCCAGCAGCCCCACTAGCGGGGGTCACCAAGAGACCCAGTACTTC
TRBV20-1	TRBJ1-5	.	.	CSARGNQPQHF	TGCAGTGCTAGGGGGAATCAGCCCCAGCATTTT
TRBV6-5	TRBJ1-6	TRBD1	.	CASSRQGDFYNSPLHF	TGTGCCAGCAGTAGACAGGGGGACTTCTATAATTCACCCCTCCACTTT
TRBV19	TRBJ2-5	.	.	CASSIRGRGETQYF	TGTGCCAGTAGTATCCGGGGGCGCGGGGAGACCCAGTACTTC
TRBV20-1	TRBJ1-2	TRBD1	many	CSANWGTGGNYGYTF	TGCAGTGCTAACTGGGGGACAGGGGGAAACTATGGCTACACCTTC
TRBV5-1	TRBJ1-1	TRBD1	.	CASSLGQGAFEAFF	TGCGCCAGCAGCTTGGGACAGGGGGCATTTGAAGCTTTCTTT
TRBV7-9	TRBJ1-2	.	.	CASSPSFALYGYTF	TGTGCCAGCAGCCCAAGTTTTGCCCTCTATGGCTACACCTTC
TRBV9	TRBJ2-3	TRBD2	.	CASSVGRGGTDTQYF	TGTGCCAGCAGCGTCGGACGGGGGGGCACAGATACGCAGTATTTT
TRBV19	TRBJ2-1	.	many	CASSWAHRSGEQFF	TGTGCCAGTAGTTGGGCTCATCGGTCGGGTGAGCAGTTCTTC
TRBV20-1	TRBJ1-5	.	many	CSAGRASHQPQHF	TGCAGTGCTGGCAGGGCATCCCATCAGCCCCAGCATTTT
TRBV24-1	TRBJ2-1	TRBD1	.	CATSDSGQYPFPEQFF	TGTGCCACCAGTGACTCGGGACAGTACCCTTTTCCTGAGCAGTTCTTC
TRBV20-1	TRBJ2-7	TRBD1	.	CSATQGGTEATSYEQYF	TGCAGTGCCACACAGGGGGGCACTGAAGCAACTTCCTACGAGCAGTACTTC
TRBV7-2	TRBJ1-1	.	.	CASSLVVAGRPETFF	TGTGCCAGCAGCTTGGTAGTAGCGGGGCGCCCTGAGACCTTCTTT
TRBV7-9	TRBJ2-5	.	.	CASSLRRDQATQYF	TGTGCCAGCAGCTTAAGGAGGGATCAAGCGACCCAGTACTTC
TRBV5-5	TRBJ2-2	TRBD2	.	CASSLGGGVGGELFF	TGTGCCAGCAGCTTGGGGGGGGGAGTTGGCGGGGAGCTGTTTTTT
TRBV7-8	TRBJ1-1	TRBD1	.	CASSLAAGGIPEAFF	TGTGCCAGCAGCTTAGCGGCAGGGGGAATACCTGAAGCTTTCTTT
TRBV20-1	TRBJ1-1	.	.	CSARDQSPTLNTEAFF	TGCAGTGCTAGAGATCAATCCCCGACCCTGAACACTGAAGCTTTCTTT
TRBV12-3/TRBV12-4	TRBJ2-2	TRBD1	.	CASSWGQVRTGELFF	TGTGCCAGCAGCTGGGGACAGGTCAGAACCGGGGAGCTGTTTTTT
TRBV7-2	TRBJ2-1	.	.	CASSLRSGKTQYEQFF	TGTGCCAGCAGCCTCAGGTCAGGGAAAACCCAGTACGAGCAGTTCTTC
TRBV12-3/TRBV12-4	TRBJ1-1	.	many	CAISAPQGFDRTEAFF	TGTGCCATTTCAGCGCCACAGGGATTTGACAGAACTGAAGCTTTCTTT
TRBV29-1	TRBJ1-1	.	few	CSVRDTEAFF	TGCAGCGTTAGAGACACTGAAGCTTTCTTT
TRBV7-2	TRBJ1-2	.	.	CASSYRYNYGYTF	TGTGCCAGCTCCTACCGATACAACTATGGCTACACCTTC
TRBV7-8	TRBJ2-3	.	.	CASSLEGLTTDTQQYF	TGTGCCAGCAGCCTGGAGGGACTCACCACCGATACGCAGCAGTATTTT
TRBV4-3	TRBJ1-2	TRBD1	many	CASSQGRDSSYGYTF	TGCGCCAGCAGCCAAGGGCGGGACAGTTCTTATGGCTACACCTTC
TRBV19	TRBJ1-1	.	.	CASSISAIANAFF	TGTGCCAGTAGTATTTCCGCGATAGCTAATGCTTTCTTT
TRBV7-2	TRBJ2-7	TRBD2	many	CASSLVISGVGSYEQYF	TGTGCCAGCAGCTTAGTTATTAGCGGGGTTGGTTCCTACGAGCAGTACTTC
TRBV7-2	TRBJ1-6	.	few	CASSLDNSPPHF	TGTGCCAGCAGCTTGGATAATTCACCCCCCCACTTT
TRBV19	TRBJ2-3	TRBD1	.	CASRVRGLADTQYF	TGTGCCAGTAGAGTCAGGGGGCTGGCAGATACGCAGTATTTT
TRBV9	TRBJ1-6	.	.	CASSPREGNSPLRF	TGTGCCAGCAGCCCCCGCGAAGGCAATTCACCCCTCCGCTTT
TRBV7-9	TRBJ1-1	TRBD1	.	CASSWTGQQGTQYFF	TGTGCCAGCAGCTGGACAGGACAGCAAGGGACCCAGTACTTCTTT
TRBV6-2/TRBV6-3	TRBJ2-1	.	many	CASSYSQTSYNEQFF	TGTGCCAGCAGTTACTCACAGACCTCCTACAATGAGCAGTTCTTC
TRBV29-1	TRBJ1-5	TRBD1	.	CSVAPGQGRRPLLF	TGCAGCGTGGCGCCGGGACAGGGGAGGAGGCCTCTGCTTTTT
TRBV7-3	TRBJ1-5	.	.	CASSTGRNEDQYF	TGTGCCAGCAGCACTGGACGGAATGAGGACCAGTACTTT
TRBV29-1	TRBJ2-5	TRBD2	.	CSAIAGGQETQYF	TGCAGCGCCATAGCGGGGGGCCAAGAGACCCAGTACTTC
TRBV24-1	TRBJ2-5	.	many	CATSDYMTGSRETQYF	TGTGCCACCAGTGATTATATGACGGGCAGTCGGGAGACCCAGTACTTC
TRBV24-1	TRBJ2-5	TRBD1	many	CATSDPTGDGRETQYF	TGTGCCACCAGTGACCCCACAGGGGACGGTAGAGAGACCCAGTACTTC
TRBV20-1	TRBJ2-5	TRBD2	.	CSASGLAGVGIQETQYF	TGCAGTGCTAGCGGACTAGCGGGGGTCGGAATCCAAGAGACCCAGTACTTC
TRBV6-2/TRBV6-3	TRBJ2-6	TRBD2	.	CASMLRLAGAGANVLTF	TGTGCCAGCATGCTCCGGCTAGCGGGGGCTGGGGCCAACGTCCTGACTTTC
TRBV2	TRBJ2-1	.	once	CASSEVSGANVLKFF	TGTGCCAGCAGTGAAGTATCTGGGGCCAACGTCCTGAAGTTCTTC
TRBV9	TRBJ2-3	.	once	CASSLEWWVRVDSDTQYF	TGTGCCAGCAGCCTGGAATGGTGGGTCAGGGTCGACTCAGATACGCAGTATTTT
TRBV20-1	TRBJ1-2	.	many	CSALMAVYGYTF	TGCAGTGCACTCATGGCGGTCTATGGCTACACCTTC